The clone carrying this T cell receptor (beta chain) was seen a few times. Its target is unknown. The record originates from a study of beta chain features in type 1 diabetes. The study, taken as a whole, reports: VDJ junctions from patients with type 1 diabetes contained fewer insertions and more deletions. All four CD4+ subsets of Type 1 diabetes patients contained TCRB CDR3s that were moderately but significantly shorter. Naive, central memory and Treg TCRB repertoires seemed to resemble each other more closely in patients than they did in healthy donors.

Germline V CDR1 and CDR2: SGHRS, YFSETQ. This CDR3 region has 13 residues. V gave up 0 bases and J gave up 6 bases, with 4 bases separating them. TCRB transcripts that were expressed got sequenced, as all of the isolated RNA had been reverse transcribed. Assay: immunoSEQ multiplex PCR; the TCRdb copy retains only in-frame clones and omits some. The sample holds some 140,000 clones, about 10% seen once. The origin of this receptor is a man aged 30 to 45 with type 1 diabetes. The rearrangement joins TRBV5-1 to TRBJ2-6; no reliable D call. Input material: central memory CD4+ T cells from blood. The CDR3 loop reads CASSLGQANVLTF. CDR3 DNA sequence: TGCGCCAGCAGCTTGGGACAGGCCAACGTCCTGACTTTC.